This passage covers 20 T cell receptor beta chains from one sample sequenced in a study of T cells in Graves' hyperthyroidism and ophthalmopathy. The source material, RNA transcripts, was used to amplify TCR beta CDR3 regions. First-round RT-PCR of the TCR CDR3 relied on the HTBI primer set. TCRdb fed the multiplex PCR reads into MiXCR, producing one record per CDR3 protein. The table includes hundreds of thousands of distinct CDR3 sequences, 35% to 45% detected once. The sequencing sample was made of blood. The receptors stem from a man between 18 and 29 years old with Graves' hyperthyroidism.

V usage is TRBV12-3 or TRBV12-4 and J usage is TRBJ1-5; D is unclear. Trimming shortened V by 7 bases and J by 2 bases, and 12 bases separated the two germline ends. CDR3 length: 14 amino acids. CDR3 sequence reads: CASKGGQGNQPQHF. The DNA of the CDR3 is TGTGCCAGCAAAGGCGGGCAAGGCAATCAGCCCCAGCATTTT.

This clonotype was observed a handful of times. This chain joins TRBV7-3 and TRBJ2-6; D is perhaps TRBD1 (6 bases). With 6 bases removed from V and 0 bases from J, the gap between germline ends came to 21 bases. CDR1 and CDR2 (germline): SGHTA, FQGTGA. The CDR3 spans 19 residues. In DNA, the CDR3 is TGTGCCAGCAGTTTAGGGCCAGGGGACACCGGCTCTGGGGCCAACGTCCTGACTTTC. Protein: CASSLGPGDTGSGANVLTF.

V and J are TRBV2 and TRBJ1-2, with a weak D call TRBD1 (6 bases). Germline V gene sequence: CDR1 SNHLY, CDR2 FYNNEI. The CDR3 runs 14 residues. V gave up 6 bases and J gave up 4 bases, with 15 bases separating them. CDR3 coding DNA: TGTGCCAGCAGCATCTTAGCAGGGGTCTATGGCTACACCTTC. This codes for CASSILAGVYGYTF.

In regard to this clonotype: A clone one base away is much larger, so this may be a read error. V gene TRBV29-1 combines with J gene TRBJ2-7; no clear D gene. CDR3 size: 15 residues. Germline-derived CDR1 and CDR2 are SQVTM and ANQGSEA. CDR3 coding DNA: TGCAGCGTTACTAACGGACCAAGTCCACTCCACGACCAGTACTTC. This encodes CSVTNGPSPLHDQYF.

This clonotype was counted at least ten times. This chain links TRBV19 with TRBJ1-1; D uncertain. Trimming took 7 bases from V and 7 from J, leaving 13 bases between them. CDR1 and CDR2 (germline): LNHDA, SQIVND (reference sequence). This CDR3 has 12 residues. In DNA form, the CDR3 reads TGTGCCAGTAAGGAGGGAACAAGTGAAGCTTTCTTT. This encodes CASKEGTSEAFF.

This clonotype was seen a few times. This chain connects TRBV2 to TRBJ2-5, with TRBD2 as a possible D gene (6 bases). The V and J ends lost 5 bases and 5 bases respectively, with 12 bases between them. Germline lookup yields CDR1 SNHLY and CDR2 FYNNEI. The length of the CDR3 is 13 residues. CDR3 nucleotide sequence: TGTGCCAGCAGTCCGGGGGTTTGGGAGACCCAGTACTTC. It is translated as CASSPGVWETQYF.

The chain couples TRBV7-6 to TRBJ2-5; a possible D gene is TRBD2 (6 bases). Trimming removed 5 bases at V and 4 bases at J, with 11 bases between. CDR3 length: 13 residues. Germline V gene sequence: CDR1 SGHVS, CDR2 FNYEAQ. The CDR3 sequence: CASSPGEGETQYF. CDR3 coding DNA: TGTGCCAGCAGCCCGGGGGAAGGAGAGACCCAGTACTTC.

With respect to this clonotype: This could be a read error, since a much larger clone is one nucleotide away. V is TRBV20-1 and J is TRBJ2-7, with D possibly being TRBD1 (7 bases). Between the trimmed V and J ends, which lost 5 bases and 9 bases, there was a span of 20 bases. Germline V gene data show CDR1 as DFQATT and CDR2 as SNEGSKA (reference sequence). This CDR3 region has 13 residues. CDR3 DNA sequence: TGCAGTGCTGTCGACAGGGAGGTCTCCGGGCAGTACTTC. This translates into CSAVDREVSGQYF.

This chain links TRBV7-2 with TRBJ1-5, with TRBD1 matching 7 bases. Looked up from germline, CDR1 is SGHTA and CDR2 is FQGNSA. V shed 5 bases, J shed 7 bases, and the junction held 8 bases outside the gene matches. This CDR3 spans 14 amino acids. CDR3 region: CASSIQGLGQPQHF. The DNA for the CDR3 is TGTGCCAGCAGCATACAGGGGCTGGGACAGCCCCAGCATTTT.

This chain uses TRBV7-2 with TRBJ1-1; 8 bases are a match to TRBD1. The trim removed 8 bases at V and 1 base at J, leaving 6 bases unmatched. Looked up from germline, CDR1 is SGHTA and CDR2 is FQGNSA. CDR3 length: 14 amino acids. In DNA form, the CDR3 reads TGTGCCAGCGAAACCGGGACAGGGAACACTGAAGCTTTCTTT. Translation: CASETGTGNTEAFF.

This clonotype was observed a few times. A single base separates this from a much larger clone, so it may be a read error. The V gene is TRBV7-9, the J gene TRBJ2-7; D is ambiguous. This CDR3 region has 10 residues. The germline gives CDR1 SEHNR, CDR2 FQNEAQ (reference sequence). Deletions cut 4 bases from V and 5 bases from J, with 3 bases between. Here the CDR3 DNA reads TGTGCCAGCAGCTCAGACGAGCAGTACTTC. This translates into CASSSDEQYF.

CDR3 protein: CASSIANLQETQYF. DNA of the CDR3: TGTGCCAGTAGTATAGCGAACCTTCAAGAGACCCAGTACTTC. The genes are TRBV19 and TRBJ2-5; the D is unclear. Germline V gene sequence: CDR1 LNHDA, CDR2 SQIVND (reference sequence). CDR3 length: 14 residues. Trimming shortened V by 1 base and J by 2 bases, and 8 bases separated the two germline ends.

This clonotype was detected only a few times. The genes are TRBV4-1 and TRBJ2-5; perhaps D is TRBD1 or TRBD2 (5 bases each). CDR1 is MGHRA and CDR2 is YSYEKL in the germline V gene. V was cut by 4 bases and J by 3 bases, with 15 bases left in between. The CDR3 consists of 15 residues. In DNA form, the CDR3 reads TGCGCCAGCAGCCGCGGTGGGACCTGGGAAGAGACCCAGTACTTC. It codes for CASSRGGTWEETQYF.

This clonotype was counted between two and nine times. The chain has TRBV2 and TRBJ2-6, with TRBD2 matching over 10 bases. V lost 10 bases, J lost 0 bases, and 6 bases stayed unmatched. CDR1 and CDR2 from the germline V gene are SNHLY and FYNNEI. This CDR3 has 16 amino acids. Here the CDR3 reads CATRTSGNSGANVLTF. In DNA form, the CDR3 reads TGTGCCACTCGGACTAGCGGTAACTCTGGGGCCAACGTCCTGACTTTC.

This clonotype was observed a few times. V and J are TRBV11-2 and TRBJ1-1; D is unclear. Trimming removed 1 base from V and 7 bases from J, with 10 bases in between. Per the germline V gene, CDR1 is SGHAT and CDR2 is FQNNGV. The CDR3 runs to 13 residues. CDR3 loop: CASSLGLSIEAFF. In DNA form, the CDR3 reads TGTGCCAGCAGCTTAGGTCTCTCTATTGAAGCTTTCTTT.

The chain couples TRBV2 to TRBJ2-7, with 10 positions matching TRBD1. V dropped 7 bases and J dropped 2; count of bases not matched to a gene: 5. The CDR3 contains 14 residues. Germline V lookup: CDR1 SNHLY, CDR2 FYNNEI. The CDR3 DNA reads TGTGCCAGCACCGGGACAGGGGACACCTACGAGCAGTACTTC. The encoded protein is CASTGTGDTYEQYF.

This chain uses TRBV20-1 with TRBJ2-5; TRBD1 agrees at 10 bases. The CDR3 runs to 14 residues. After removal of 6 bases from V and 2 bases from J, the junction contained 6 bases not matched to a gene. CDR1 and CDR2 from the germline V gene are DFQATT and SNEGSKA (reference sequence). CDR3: CSAPGQGNQETQYF. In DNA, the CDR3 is TGCAGTGCGCCGGGACAGGGGAATCAAGAGACCCAGTACTTC.

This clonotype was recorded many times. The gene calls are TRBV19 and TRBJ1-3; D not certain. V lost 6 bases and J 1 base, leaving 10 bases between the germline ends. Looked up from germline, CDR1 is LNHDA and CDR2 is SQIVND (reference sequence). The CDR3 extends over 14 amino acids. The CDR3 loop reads CASRLVGSGNTIYF. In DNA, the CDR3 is TGTGCCAGTAGACTCGTGGGTTCTGGAAACACCATATATTTT.

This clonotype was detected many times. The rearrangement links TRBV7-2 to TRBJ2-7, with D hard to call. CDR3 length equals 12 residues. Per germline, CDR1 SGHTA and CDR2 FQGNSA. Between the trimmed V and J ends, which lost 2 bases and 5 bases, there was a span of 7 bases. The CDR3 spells CASSLLGNEQYF. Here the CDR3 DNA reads TGTGCCAGCAGCTTATTGGGGAACGAGCAGTACTTC. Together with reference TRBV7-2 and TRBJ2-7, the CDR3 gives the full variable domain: GAGVSQSPSNKVTEKGKDVELRCDPISGHTALYWYRQSLGQGLEFLIYFQGNSAPDKSGLPSDRFSAERTGGSVSTLTIQRTQQEDSAVYLCASSLLGNEQYFGPGTRLTVT.

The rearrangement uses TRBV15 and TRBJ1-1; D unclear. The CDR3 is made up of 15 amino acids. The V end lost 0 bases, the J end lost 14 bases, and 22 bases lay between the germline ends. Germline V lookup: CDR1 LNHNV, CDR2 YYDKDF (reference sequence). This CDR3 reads CATSRDPSGYNEQFF. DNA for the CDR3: TGTGCCACCAGCAGAGATCCTAGCGGATACAATGAGCAGTTCTTT.